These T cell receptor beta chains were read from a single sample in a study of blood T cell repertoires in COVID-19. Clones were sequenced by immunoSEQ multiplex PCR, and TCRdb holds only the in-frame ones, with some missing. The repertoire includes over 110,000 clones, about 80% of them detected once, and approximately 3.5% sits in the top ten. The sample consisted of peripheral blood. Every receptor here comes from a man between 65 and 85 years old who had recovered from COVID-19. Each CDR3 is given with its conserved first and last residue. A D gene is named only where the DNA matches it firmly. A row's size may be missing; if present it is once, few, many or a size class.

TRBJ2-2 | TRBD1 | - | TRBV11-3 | TGTGCCAGCAGCCCTCCGACAGGGGGGAAAACCGGGGAGCTGTTTTTT | CASSPPTGGKTGELFF
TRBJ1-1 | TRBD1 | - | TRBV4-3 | TGCGCCAGCAGCCGACGGGAGGGGGCTGGGATCACTGAAGCTTTCTTT | CASSRREGAGITEAFF
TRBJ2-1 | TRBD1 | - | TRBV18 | TGTGCCAGCTCACCACAGGGGGCCAAATACAATGAGCAGTTCTTC | CASSPQGAKYNEQFF
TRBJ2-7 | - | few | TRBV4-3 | TGCGCCAGCAGCCATGGACAGGGGGGGACTAGCGGCTACGAGCAGTACTTC | CASSHGQGGTSGYEQYF
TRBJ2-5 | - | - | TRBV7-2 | TGTGCCAGCAGCTCTCGGGAGACCCAGTACTTC | CASSSRETQYF
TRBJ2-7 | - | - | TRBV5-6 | TGTGCCAGCAGCTTGGTGGCGGACTACGAGCAGTACTTC | CASSLVADYEQYF
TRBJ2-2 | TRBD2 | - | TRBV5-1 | TGCGCCAGCAGCTTCCAAGCGGGAGTCGCCACCGGGGAGCTGTTTTTT | CASSFQAGVATGELFF
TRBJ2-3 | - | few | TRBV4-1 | TGCGCCAGCAGCCATCCAGGGGGCACAGATACGCAGTATTTT | CASSHPGGTDTQYF
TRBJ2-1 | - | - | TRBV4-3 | TGCGCCAGCAGCGCCGATTCGGGGAATGAGCAGTTCTTC | CASSADSGNEQFF
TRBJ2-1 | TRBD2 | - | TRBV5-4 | TGTGCCAGCAGCCCCCTCGCGGGAGGATACTACAATGAGCAGTTCTTC | CASSPLAGGYYNEQFF
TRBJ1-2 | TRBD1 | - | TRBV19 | TGTGCCAGTAGACGGAAGGGGGGACAGGGGGCAGGTCGGTATGGCTACACCTTC | CASRRKGGQGAGRYGYTF
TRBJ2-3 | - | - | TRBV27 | TGTGCCAGCAGTTTATTGGGGCCCGCGGCAGATACGCAGTATTTT | CASSLLGPAADTQYF
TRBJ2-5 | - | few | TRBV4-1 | TGCGCCAGCAGCCACAGGGGCGCCGGGGAGACCCAGTACTTC | CASSHRGAGETQYF
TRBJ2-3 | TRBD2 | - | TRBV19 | TGTGCCAGTAGTATTGCCCTAGCGGGAGAGAGTCGGGTAGCAGATACGCAGTATTTT | CASSIALAGESRVADTQYF
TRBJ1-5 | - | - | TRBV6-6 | TGTGCCAGCAGTTACTCCGCTAGTCAGCCCCAGCATTTT | CASSYSASQPQHF
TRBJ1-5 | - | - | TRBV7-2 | TGTGCCAGCAGCCCTAGACAGGTACGGAGTCCCCAGCATTTT | CASSPRQVRSPQHF
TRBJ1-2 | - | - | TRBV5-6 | TGTGCCAGCAGCTTGGTCTCGGAGACGCAGGGCGTCTATGGCTACACCTTC | CASSLVSETQGVYGYTF
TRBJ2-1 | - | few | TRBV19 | TGTGCCAGTAGTATAGCCCTTCGCTCCTACAATGAGCAGTTCTTC | CASSIALRSYNEQFF
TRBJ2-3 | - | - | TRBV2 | TGTGCCAGCACGCTCGGCAGGGGAGGCACAGATACGCAGTATTTT | CASTLGRGGTDTQYF
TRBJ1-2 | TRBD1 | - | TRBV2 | TGTGCCAGCGAAGACCCCGCGACAGGGCTTTATGGCTACACCTTC | CASEDPATGLYGYTF
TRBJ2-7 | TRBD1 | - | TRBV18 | TGTGCCAGCTCACCGTCTGGGACAGAGACTCAGTACTTC | CASSPSGTETQYF
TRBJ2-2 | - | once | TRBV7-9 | TGTGCCAGCAGCTCCCCCTCTACCACGATGAACACCGGGGAGCTGTTTTTT | CASSSPSTTMNTGELFF
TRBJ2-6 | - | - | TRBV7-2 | TGTGCCAGCAGCACAGGGCAGCCCGGGGCCAACGTCCTGACTTTC | CASSTGQPGANVLTF
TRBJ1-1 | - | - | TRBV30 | TGTGCCTTCGGGAGGGGGGTTGAAGCTTTCTTT | CAFGRGVEAFF
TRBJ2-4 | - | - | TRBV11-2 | TGTGCCAGCAGCCCAAGAACAGGGAGCATTCAGTACTTC | CASSPRTGSIQYF
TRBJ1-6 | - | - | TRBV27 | TGTGCCAGCAGTTCTAGGATACTAAGGCCCCTCCACTTT | CASSSRILRPLHF
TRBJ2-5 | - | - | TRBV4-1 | TGCGCCAGCAGCCAAGAAGCCCGCAGGGATGAAGAGACCCAGTACTTC | CASSQEARRDEETQYF
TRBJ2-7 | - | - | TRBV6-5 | TGTGCCAGCTGCTGGAAAGGGACTTACGAGCAGTACTTC | CASCWKGTYEQYF
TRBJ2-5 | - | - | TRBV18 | TGTGCCAGCTCACCTACAGGAGCGCGTCAAGAGACCCAGTACTTC | CASSPTGARQETQYF
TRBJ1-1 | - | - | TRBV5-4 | TGTGCCAGCAGCACACAGAACACTGAAGCTTTCTTT | CASSTQNTEAFF
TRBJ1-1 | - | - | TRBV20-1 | TGCAGTTCAGGGGAGGGCACTGAAGCTTTCTTT | CSSGEGTEAFF
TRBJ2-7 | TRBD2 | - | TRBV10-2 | TGCGCCAGCAGTGGACTAGCGGAAGGGAGATCCTACGAGCAGTACTTC | CASSGLAEGRSYEQYF
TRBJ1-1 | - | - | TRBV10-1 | TGCGCCAGCAGTGAAGGCGGGGTGCACACTGAAGCTTTCTTT | CASSEGGVHTEAFF
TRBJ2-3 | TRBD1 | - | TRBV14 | TGTGCCAGCAGCCAGTATACAGGGGGCCCAACAGATACGCAGTATTTT | CASSQYTGGPTDTQYF
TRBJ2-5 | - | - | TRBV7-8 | TGTGCCAGCAGCGCAGGGAGGCAAGAGACCCAGTACTTC | CASSAGRQETQYF
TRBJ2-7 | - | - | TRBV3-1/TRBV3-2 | TGTGCCAGCAGCCAAGGGTACAGCTCCTACGAGCAGTACTTC | CASSQGYSSYEQYF
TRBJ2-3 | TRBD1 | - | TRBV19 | TGTGCCAGTAGTAGAGCGGGACAGGGGCCGAACACAGATACGCAGTATTTT | CASSRAGQGPNTDTQYF
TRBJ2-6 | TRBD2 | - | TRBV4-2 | TGTGCCAGCAGCCGTGAGCCGGGACTAGCGGGAGGGCCGGGCTCTGGGGCCAACGTCCTGACTTTC | CASSREPGLAGGPGSGANVLTF
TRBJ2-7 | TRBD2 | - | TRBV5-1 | TGCGCCAGCAACCTGGGGCTAGCGGGAGGCGGGCAGTACTTC | CASNLGLAGGGQYF
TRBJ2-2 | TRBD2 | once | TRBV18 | TGTGCCAGCTCACCGTATACTAGCGGGGAGACCGGGGAGCTGTTTTTT | CASSPYTSGETGELFF
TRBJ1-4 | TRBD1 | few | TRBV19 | TGTGCCAGTAGTCCTAACACCGGGACAGCTAGTACGGCTAATGAAAAACTGTTTTTT | CASSPNTGTASTANEKLFF